Each of the 20 T cell receptor beta chains below was sequenced from the same sample in a study of CD8+ T cells in alopecia areata. The treatment: oral pan-JAK inhibitor, 5-10 mg twice daily. As the sequencing template, cDNA was produced by extracting RNA and reverse transcribing it. This table comes from immunoSEQ multiplex PCR, and its TCRdb copy is limited to in-frame clones, with some not included. The sample holds around 160,000 clones, about 60% seen once. Material: CD4+ T cells sorted from blood, obtained at week 24, from a patient treated with tofacitinib. The receptors shown here come from a human donor with alopecia areata.

This clone was picked up a small number of times. Other DNA sequences in the sample encode the same CDR3. CDR3 in amino acids: CSVGTGNQPQHF. The CDR3, as DNA: TGCAGCGTTGGTACTGGAAATCAGCCCCAGCATTTT. The chain joins TRBV29-1 to TRBJ1-5; D not certain. With 4 bases removed from V and 4 bases from J, the gap between germline ends came to 8 bases. Germline V gives CDR1 SQVTM, CDR2 ANQGSEA. CDR3 length equals 12 residues.

This rearrangement joins TRBV20-1 to TRBJ1-3, with D hard to call. Trimming shortened V by 4 bases and J by 4 bases, and 5 bases separated the two germline ends. The germline V gene encodes CDR1 DFQATT and CDR2 SNEGSKA (reference sequence). The CDR3 consists of 11 residues. The CDR3 DNA reads as TGCAGTGCTACTATAGGAAACACCATATATTTT. As protein: CSATIGNTIYF.

The V and J genes are TRBV29-1 and TRBJ1-1; D gene unclear. Germline lookup yields CDR1 SQVTM and CDR2 ANQGSEA. V was trimmed by 5 bases and J by 0 bases, leaving 13 bases between them. The CDR3 consists of 14 residues. The CDR3 protein is CSVTYRIMNTEAFF. The DNA for the CDR3 is TGCAGCGTTACTTACAGAATAATGAACACTGAAGCTTTCTTT. Variable domain in full (rest from reference TRBV29-1 and TRBJ1-1): SAVISQKPSRDICQRGTSLTIQCQVDSQVTMMFWYRQQPGQSLTLIATANQGSEATYESGFVIDKFPISRPNLTFSTLTVSNMSPEDSSIYLCSVTYRIMNTEAFFGQGTRLTVV.

V usage is TRBV9 and J usage is TRBJ1-2, with 9 bases aligning to TRBD1. V gave up 2 bases and J gave up 2 bases; unmatched junction bases: 7. The CDR3 spans 16 residues. Germline V gene sequence: CDR1 SGDLS, CDR2 YYNGEE. The CDR3 reads CASSVSLQGANYGYTF. Here the CDR3 DNA reads TGTGCCAGCAGCGTCTCATTACAGGGGGCGAACTATGGCTACACCTTC.

This clone turned up a few times. This chain joins TRBV15 and TRBJ1-4; TRBD1 is a possible D gene (5 bases). The CDR3 length is 16 residues. The germline CDR1 and CDR2 sequences are LNHNV and YYDKDF (reference sequence). V gave up 1 base and J gave up 4 bases, with 13 bases separating them. CDR3 nucleotides: TGTGCCACCAGCAGAGGAACCGGGGGACGTAATGAAAAACTGTTTTTT. This gives the protein CATSRGTGGRNEKLFF.

This clone was recorded a few times. The rearrangement links TRBV7-6 to TRBJ2-5; D possibly corresponds to TRBD1 (6 bases). This CDR3 contains 16 residues. The V end lost 1 base, the J end lost 5 bases, and 17 bases lay between the germline ends. CDR1 and CDR2 from the germline V gene are SGHVS and FNYEAQ. CDR3 amino acids: CASSLGPMRGYETQYF. The CDR3 DNA reads TGTGCCAGCAGCTTAGGGCCTATGAGGGGGTATGAGACCCAGTACTTC. Full variable domain (rest looked up from reference TRBV7-6 and TRBJ2-5): GAGVSQSPRYKVTKRGQDVALRCDPISGHVSLYWYRQALGQGPEFLTYFNYEAQQDKSGLPNDRFSAERPEGSISTLTIQRTEQRDSAMYRCASSLGPMRGYETQYFGPGTRLLVL.

The rearrangement uses TRBV5-1 and TRBJ1-4; D is unclear. V lost 3 bases to trimming and J lost 7 bases, with 13 bases between them. Germline CDR1 SGHRS, CDR2 YFSETQ. This CDR3 spans 14 amino acids. The CDR3 reads CASSSWGVFEKLFF. The CDR3 DNA reads as TGCGCCAGCAGCTCATGGGGAGTTTTTGAAAAACTGTTTTTT.

The V and J genes are TRBV4-2 and TRBJ2-5; 11 positions agree with TRBD1. This CDR3 contains 15 residues. Germline values: CDR1 LGHNA, CDR2 YNFKEQ. V was clipped by 4 bases and J by 4 bases; unmatched bases: 5. CDR3 loop: CASSPGQGAPETQYF. The CDR3 DNA follows: TGTGCCAGCAGCCCCGGACAGGGGGCGCCAGAGACCCAGTACTTC.

This clone was observed a few times. The rearrangement links TRBV6-1 to TRBJ1-4; unclear D gene. Germline values: CDR1 MNHNS, CDR2 SASEGT. The CDR3 has 13 amino acids. V gave up 6 bases and J gave up 3 bases, with 8 bases separating them. The CDR3 reads CASRLGANEKLFF. As DNA, the CDR3 is TGTGCCAGCAGGCTCGGGGCTAATGAAAAACTGTTTTTT.

This chain uses TRBV13 with TRBJ1-4; no definite D call. Germline CDR1 PRHDT, CDR2 FYEKMQ (reference sequence). This CDR3 spans 15 amino acids. The ends were cut back, 1 base at V and 3 bases at J, with 9 bases in the middle. The CDR3: CASSLARTPNEKLFF. The CDR3 DNA reads as TGTGCCAGCAGCTTAGCGAGGACCCCTAATGAAAAACTGTTTTTT.

The genes are TRBV6-1 and TRBJ1-5; no definite D call. CDR1 MNHNS and CDR2 SASEGT come from the germline V gene. V lost 7 bases and J 4 bases, leaving 11 bases between the germline ends. This CDR3 is built from 13 residues. CDR3 nucleotides: TGTGCCAGCACCACCGACGGGAATCAGCCCCAGCATTTT. It translates to CASTTDGNQPQHF.

The chain is built from TRBV5-1 and TRBJ2-1, with 8 bases fitting TRBD2. The length of the CDR3 is 14 residues. Germline CDR1 reads SGHRS; CDR2 reads YFSETQ. After removal of 6 bases from V and 4 bases from J, the junction contained 6 bases not matched to a gene. The CDR3 DNA sequence: TGCGCCAGCAACCCGGGACTAGTTTACAATGAGCAGTTCTTC. Its protein is CASNPGLVYNEQFF.

This clone has a handful of counts. The genes are TRBV29-1 and TRBJ1-1; the D gene is possibly TRBD1 (5 bases). The V gene's germline CDR1 is SQVTM and CDR2 ANQGSEA. The CDR3 consists of 13 residues. V was trimmed by 5 bases and J by 0 bases, leaving 10 bases between them. CDR3 sequence (DNA): TGCAGCGTTCAAAAGGGGTTGAACACTGAAGCTTTCTTT. Translation: CSVQKGLNTEAFF.

This clone was detected only a few times. This chain connects TRBV10-3 to TRBJ1-1; D is perhaps TRBD1 (5 bases). In germline, CDR1 is ENHRY, CDR2 SYGVKD. CDR3 length equals 15 residues. The V and J ends lost 8 bases and 2 bases respectively, with 18 bases between them. The CDR3 DNA follows: TGTGCCATCGGCTCTGGTCAGGGTTCCAACACTGAAGCTTTCTTT. Translating gives CAIGSGQGSNTEAFF.

The sample holds a few counts of this clone. DNA of the CDR3: TGCAGCGTTGGGCGGTGGGGGGAGACCCAGTACTTC. Translation gives CSVGRWGETQYF. This rearrangement joins TRBV29-1 to TRBJ2-5; tentatively, D is TRBD1 or TRBD2 (5 bases each). The CDR3 length is 12 residues. CDR1 and CDR2 from the germline V gene are SQVTM and ANQGSEA. Trimming took off 4 bases at V and 5 bases at J, with 11 bases between the two ends.

This clone has just a few counts. V and J are TRBV29-1 and TRBJ2-1; D remains unclear. V was trimmed by 4 bases and J by 4 bases, leaving 5 bases between them. The CDR3 has 11 residues. In germline, CDR1 is SQVTM, CDR2 ANQGSEA. CDR3 sequence: CSVGLYNEQFF. CDR3 in DNA: TGCAGCGTTGGTTTGTACAATGAGCAGTTCTTC.

The genes are TRBV4-1 and TRBJ1-2; 9 bases are a match to TRBD1. V lost 5 bases to trimming and J lost 13 bases; unmatched junction nucleotides: 11. The CDR3 contains 13 residues. Germline V CDR1 and CDR2: MGHRA, YSYEKL. CDR3 sequence: CASSSTGGLSGTF. CDR3 DNA: TGCGCCAGCAGCTCCACAGGGGGCCTTAGTGGCACCTTC.

This chain joins TRBV14 and TRBJ2-5, with D tentatively TRBD2 (6 bases). In germline, CDR1 is SGHDN, CDR2 FVKESK. The CDR3 length is 16 residues. With 0 bases removed from V and 3 bases from J, the gap between germline ends came to 14 bases. The CDR3 DNA follows: TGTGCCAGCAGCCAAGACCCAGGAGGGACCGAAGAGACCCAGTACTTC. This encodes CASSQDPGGTEETQYF. Using reference TRBV14 and TRBJ2-5 for the parts outside the CDR3, the full variable domain is EAGVTQFPSHSVIEKGQTVTLRCDPISGHDNLYWYRRVMGKEIKFLLHFVKESKQDESGMPNNRFLAERTGGTYSTLKVQPAELEDSGVYFCASSQDPGGTEETQYFGPGTRLLVL.

This chain uses TRBV29-1 with TRBJ2-7; D perhaps matches TRBD2 (6 bases). Deletions cut 6 bases from V and 4 bases from J, with 19 bases between. Germline V gives CDR1 SQVTM, CDR2 ANQGSEA. The CDR3 covers 14 residues. Here the CDR3 reads CSVRLVRGLYEQYF. In DNA form, the CDR3 reads TGCAGCGTCCGCTTGGTGCGGGGATTATACGAGCAGTACTTC.

The chain joins TRBV9 to TRBJ1-1; D is ambiguous. The germline CDR1 and CDR2 sequences are SGDLS and YYNGEE. This CDR3 is built from 13 residues. Deletions cut 0 bases from V and 6 bases from J, with 9 bases between. CDR3 sequence reads: CASSVVTGAEAFF. The CDR3, as DNA: TGTGCCAGCAGCGTAGTCACCGGCGCTGAAGCTTTCTTT.